Listed here are 22 T cell receptor beta chains from one sample, sequenced in a study of human T cells and chemical hapten exposure. TCRdb redid the calling of the RACE reads with MiXCR, one entry per CDR3 protein. The data hold 350,000 to 400,000 distinct CDR3 sequences, with roughly 5% observed a single time. Time point: pre-sensitization, week 0. Specified treatment: therapeutic diphenylcyclopropenone sensitization with weekly scalp DPC. Specimen: whole blood, collected in connection with sensitization to the hapten diphenylcyclopropenone (DPC). Receptors originate from a woman aged 45-59 years with alopecia areata. Some clones in this sample may be carry-over from other donors' samples.

The gene calls are TRBV20-1 and TRBJ1-2; possible D gene TRBD1, 5 bases. CDR3 length: 12 residues. In germline, CDR1 is DFQATT, CDR2 SNEGSKA (reference sequence). Between the trimmed V and J ends, which lost 8 bases and 3 bases, there was a span of 13 bases. The CDR3 spells CSPPGRDYGYTF. DNA of the CDR3: TGCAGTCCTCCCGGCAGGGACTATGGCTACACCTTC.

The chain employs TRBV20-1 and TRBJ2-1, with TRBD2 matching 12 bases. Per the germline V gene, CDR1 is DFQATT and CDR2 is SNEGSKA (reference sequence). V shed 0 bases and J 5 bases; nucleotides not matched to a gene: 2. This CDR3 is 15 amino acids long. CDR3 in DNA: TGCAGTGCTAGAGAGACTAGCGGGAGAAACAATGAGCAGTTCTTC. It encodes CSARETSGRNNEQFF.

This clonotype was picked up many times. The J gene is TRBJ2-7, the V gene TRBV6-5, with TRBD1 matching 7 bases. This CDR3 comprises 14 residues. Germline assignment: CDR1 MNHEY and CDR2 SVGAGI. The trim removed 6 bases at V and 3 bases at J, leaving 8 bases unmatched. This CDR3 reads CASSPGTEVYEQYF. As DNA, the CDR3 is TGTGCCAGCAGCCCCGGGACAGAGGTCTACGAGCAGTACTTC.

This clonotype was seen only a few times. The chain recombines TRBV15 with TRBJ1-1; D might be TRBD1 (5 bases). Germline loops: CDR1 LNHNV, CDR2 YYDKDF (reference sequence). Trimming removed 0 bases at V and 11 bases at J, with 16 bases between. This CDR3 spans 14 amino acids. CDR3 sequence: CATSRDYSDIGAFF. The CDR3 region has the DNA TGTGCCACCAGCAGAGATTATTCGGACATCGGGGCTTTCTTT.

This clonotype was seen a few times. The chain has TRBV6-5 and TRBJ1-5; 11 bases align to TRBD1. Trimming removed 4 bases from V and 5 bases from J; junction bases left unmatched: 1. This CDR3 is 14 amino acids long. Germline V gives CDR1 MNHEY, CDR2 SVGAGI. This CDR3 reads CASSSDRGHQPQHF. In DNA form, the CDR3 reads TGTGCCAGCAGTTCGGACAGGGGGCATCAGCCCCAGCATTTT.

This clonotype came up many times. The rearrangement uses TRBV7-2 and TRBJ1-1; no clear D gene. This CDR3 comprises 11 residues. Germline CDR1 reads SGHTA; CDR2 reads FQGNSA. Trimming stripped 5 bases from V and 4 bases from J, with 5 bases between. The CDR3 loop is CASSATTEAFF. The CDR3, as DNA: TGTGCCAGCAGCGCTACCACTGAAGCTTTCTTT.

A few counts support this clonotype. The gene calls are TRBV12-3 or TRBV12-4 and TRBJ1-3; D remains unclear. V shed 6 bases and J shed 5 bases, with 5 bases lying between them. CDR3 length: 11 amino acids. In nucleotides, the CDR3 is TGTGCCAGCAGCCAGCGAAACACCATATATTTT. As protein: CASSQRNTIYF.

This clonotype has at least ten counts. J is TRBJ1-1 and V is TRBV14, with 10 bases fitting TRBD1. J lost 4 bases, V lost 3 bases, and 8 bases had no gene match. The CDR3 is made up of 16 amino acids. From germline, CDR1 is SGHDN and CDR2 FVKESK. CDR3 nucleotides: TGTGCCAGCAGCCAGCAGACAGGGGGCTCGGCCACTGAAGCTTTCTTT. This encodes CASSQQTGGSATEAFF.

The chain links TRBV12-3 or TRBV12-4 to TRBJ1-2, with 7 bases aligning to TRBD1. V lost 5 bases, J lost 8 bases, and 8 bases stayed unmatched. The CDR3 is 13 residues long. The CDR3 DNA reads as TGTGCCAGCAGTCCCCCGGGACAGAAGGGCTACACCTTC. It encodes CASSPPGQKGYTF.

The sample holds many counts of this clonotype. The chain carries TRBV20-1 and TRBJ1-6; tentative D call: TRBD1 (5 bases). The CDR3 consists of 13 residues. Germline values: CDR1 DFQATT, CDR2 SNEGSKA (reference sequence). The germline V and J ends were trimmed by 5 bases and 9 bases, with 14 bases remaining between them. The CDR3 region is CSAPTGPSSPLHF. For the CDR3, the DNA is TGCAGTGCTCCGACGGGGCCGAGTTCACCCCTCCACTTT.

This clonotype was detected many times. The chain uses TRBV13 and TRBJ1-2; D unresolved. V lost 2 bases, J lost 8 bases, and 9 bases lay in between. Germline V gene data show CDR1 as PRHDT and CDR2 as FYEKMQ (reference sequence). The CDR3 is 12 residues long. Written as DNA, the CDR3 is TGTGCCAGCAGCTTAACCACCCACGGCTACACCTTC. Encoded protein: CASSLTTHGYTF.

This chain uses TRBV4-1 with TRBJ1-1, with D uncertain. The V end lost 1 base, the J end lost 2 bases, and 14 bases lay between the germline ends. The CDR3 spans 16 residues. The germline CDR1 and CDR2 sequences are MGHRA and YSYEKL. As DNA, the CDR3 is TGCGCCAGCAGCCAAGTTAAGGCCAGACGAAACACTGAAGCTTTCTTT. As protein: CASSQVKARRNTEAFF.

This clonotype was observed a few times. The CDR3: CASRRGGTAWQYF. The CDR3 DNA sequence: TGTGCCAGCAGAAGGGGCGGTACCGCTTGGCAGTACTTC. The rearrangement joins TRBV12-3 or TRBV12-4 to TRBJ2-7; tentatively, D is TRBD1 (5 bases). With 6 bases removed from V and 9 bases from J, the gap between germline ends came to 18 bases. The CDR3 extends over 13 amino acids.

This clonotype was seen many times. This sequence joins TRBV6-5 and TRBJ1-2; unclear D gene. V lost 0 bases and J lost 6, with 17 bases in between. Germline V gene sequence: CDR1 MNHEY, CDR2 SVGAGI. The CDR3 is 16 residues long. The chain's CDR3 is CASSYSAYEGGHGYTF. The DNA for the CDR3 is TGTGCCAGCAGTTACTCCGCTTACGAGGGTGGGCATGGCTACACCTTC.

This chain uses TRBV4-1 with TRBJ2-3; 12 nucleotides match TRBD2. Trimming cost V 3 bases and J 1 base; bases outside gene matches: 14. This CDR3 spans 20 amino acids. Germline CDR1 and CDR2: MGHRA and YSYEKL. The CDR3 DNA sequence: TGCGCCAGCAGCCAGGACCCACTTCTAGCGGGAGGGTCTCGCACAGATACGCAGTATTTT. Translation gives CASSQDPLLAGGSRTDTQYF.

Ten or more counts support this clonotype. J is TRBJ1-1 and V is TRBV3-1, with no clear D. Trimming stripped 4 bases from V and 1 base from J, with 7 bases between. Germline-derived CDR1 and CDR2 are LGHDT and YNNKEL (reference sequence). The CDR3 spans 13 residues. CDR3 nucleotides: TGTGCCAGCAGCCGTCTCAGGAACACTGAAGCTTTCTTT. It encodes CASSRLRNTEAFF.

This sequence joins TRBV20-1 and TRBJ2-4; 8 positions match TRBD2. This CDR3 has 14 amino acids. Germline V gene lookup returns CDR1 DFQATT and CDR2 SNEGSKA (reference sequence). The DNA of the CDR3 is TGCAGCCGGGACCCGGGAGGGAGCAAAAACATTCAGTACTTC. It codes for CSRDPGGSKNIQYF.

The rearrangement links TRBV2 to TRBJ1-1; perhaps TRBD1 as D (6 bases). This CDR3 is 16 amino acids long. The V and J ends lost 4 bases and 0 bases respectively, with 15 bases between them. Per germline, CDR1 SNHLY and CDR2 FYNNEI. The CDR3 sequence is CASSVRGSALNTEAFF. In DNA form, the CDR3 reads TGTGCCAGCAGTGTTAGGGGGTCCGCCCTGAACACTGAAGCTTTCTTT.

This clonotype was counted only a few times. V gene TRBV6-5 combines with J gene TRBJ2-7; D perhaps matches TRBD2 (6 bases). The CDR3 extends over 15 amino acids. Germline CDR1 is MNHEY and CDR2 is SVGAGI. V was clipped by 2 bases and J by 2 bases, with 13 bases between them. The CDR3 sequence: CASSYEAGSAYEQYF. In nucleotides, the CDR3 is TGTGCCAGCAGTTACGAGGCGGGATCAGCCTACGAGCAGTACTTC.

The V call is TRBV29-1, the J call TRBJ1-1, with D tentatively TRBD1 (5 bases). CDR1 is SQVTM, CDR2 ANQGSEA, per germline. CDR3 length equals 14 residues. The germline V and J ends were trimmed by 4 bases and 0 bases, with 12 bases remaining between them. The CDR3 DNA follows: TGCAGCGTTGGGGGCGCCAGCATGAACACTGAAGCTTTCTTT. It is translated as CSVGGASMNTEAFF.

This clonotype was seen repeatedly, ten times or more. This rearrangement joins TRBV6-2 or TRBV6-3 to TRBJ2-5; 9 bases line up with TRBD1. The germline CDR1 and CDR2 sequences are MNHEY and SVGEGT. V shed 6 bases, J shed 6 bases, and the junction held 11 bases outside the gene matches. The CDR3 is made up of 15 amino acids. The CDR3 DNA reads TGTGCCAGCAGCTCCGGGACAGGGTCTGGGAAGACCCAGTACTTC. Its translation is CASSSGTGSGKTQYF.

In this sample, this clonotype turned up many times. The DNA for the CDR3 is TGTGCCAGCAGTTTCCGGACTACCTACGAGCAGTACTTC. Residues: CASSFRTTYEQYF. The chain is built from TRBV27 and TRBJ2-7; maybe TRBD2 (6 bases). Germline CDR1 reads MNHEY; CDR2 reads SMNVEV (reference sequence). The CDR3 covers 13 residues. Deletions cut 3 bases from V and 2 bases from J, with 8 bases between.